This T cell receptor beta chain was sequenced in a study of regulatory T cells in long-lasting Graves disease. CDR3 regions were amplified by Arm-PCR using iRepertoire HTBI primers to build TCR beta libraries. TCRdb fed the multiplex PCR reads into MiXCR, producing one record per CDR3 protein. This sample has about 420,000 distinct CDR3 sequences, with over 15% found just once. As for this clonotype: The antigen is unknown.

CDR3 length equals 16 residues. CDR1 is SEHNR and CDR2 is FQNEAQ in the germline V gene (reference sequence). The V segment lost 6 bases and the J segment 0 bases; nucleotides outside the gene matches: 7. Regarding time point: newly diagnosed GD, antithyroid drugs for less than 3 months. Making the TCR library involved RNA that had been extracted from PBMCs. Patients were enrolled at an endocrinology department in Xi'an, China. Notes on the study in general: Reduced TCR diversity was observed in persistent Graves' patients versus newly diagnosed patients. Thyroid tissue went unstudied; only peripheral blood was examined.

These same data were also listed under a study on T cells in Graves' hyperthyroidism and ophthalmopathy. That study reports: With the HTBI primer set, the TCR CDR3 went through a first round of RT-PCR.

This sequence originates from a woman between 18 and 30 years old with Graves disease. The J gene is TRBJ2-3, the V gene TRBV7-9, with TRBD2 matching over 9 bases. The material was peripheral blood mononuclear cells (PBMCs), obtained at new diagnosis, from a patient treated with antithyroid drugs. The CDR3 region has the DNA TGTGCCAGCAGATCTATTAGCGGGAGTAGCACAGATACGCAGTATTTT. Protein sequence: CASRSISGSSTDTQYF.